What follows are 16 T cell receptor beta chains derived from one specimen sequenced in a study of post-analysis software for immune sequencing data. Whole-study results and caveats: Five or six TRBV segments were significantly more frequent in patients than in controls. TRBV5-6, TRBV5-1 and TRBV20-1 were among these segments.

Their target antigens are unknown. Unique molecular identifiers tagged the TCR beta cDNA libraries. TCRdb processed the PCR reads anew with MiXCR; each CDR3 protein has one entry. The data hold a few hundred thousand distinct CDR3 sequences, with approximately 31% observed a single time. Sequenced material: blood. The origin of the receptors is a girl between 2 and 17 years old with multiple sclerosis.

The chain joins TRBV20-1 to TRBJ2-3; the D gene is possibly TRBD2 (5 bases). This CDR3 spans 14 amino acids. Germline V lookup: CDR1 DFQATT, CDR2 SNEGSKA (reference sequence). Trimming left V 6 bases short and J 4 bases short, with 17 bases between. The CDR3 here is CSAKTQWRSDTQYF. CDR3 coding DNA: TGCAGTGCCAAGACTCAGTGGAGGTCAGATACGCAGTATTTT.

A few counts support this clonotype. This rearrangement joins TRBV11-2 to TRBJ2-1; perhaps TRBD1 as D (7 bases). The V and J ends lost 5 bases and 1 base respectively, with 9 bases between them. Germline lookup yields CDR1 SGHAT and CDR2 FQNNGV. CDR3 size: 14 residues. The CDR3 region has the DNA TGTGCCAGCAGCGCGGGACAGTCCTACAATGAGCAGTTCTTC. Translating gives CASSAGQSYNEQFF.

CDR3 sequence: CASSLTNYNEQFF. The CDR3 DNA reads TGTGCCAGCAGCTTAACTAATTACAATGAGCAGTTCTTC. The chain is built from TRBV11-3 and TRBJ2-1, with unresolved D. Germline values: CDR1 SGHNT, CDR2 YENEEA. This CDR3 region has 13 residues. Trimming took off 2 bases at V and 4 bases at J, with 6 bases between the two ends.

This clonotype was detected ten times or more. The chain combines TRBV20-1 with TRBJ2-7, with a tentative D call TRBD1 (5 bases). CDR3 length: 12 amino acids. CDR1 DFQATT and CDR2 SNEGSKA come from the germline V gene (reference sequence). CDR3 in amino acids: CSVSRVIYEQYF. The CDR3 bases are TGCAGCGTATCCAGGGTTATCTACGAGCAGTACTTC.

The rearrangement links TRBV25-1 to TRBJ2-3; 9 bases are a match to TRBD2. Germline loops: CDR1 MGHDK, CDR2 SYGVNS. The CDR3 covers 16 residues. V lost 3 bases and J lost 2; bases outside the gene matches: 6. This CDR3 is CASSDRRGGITDTQYF. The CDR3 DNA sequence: TGTGCCAGCAGTGACCGGCGGGGGGGGATCACAGATACGCAGTATTTT.

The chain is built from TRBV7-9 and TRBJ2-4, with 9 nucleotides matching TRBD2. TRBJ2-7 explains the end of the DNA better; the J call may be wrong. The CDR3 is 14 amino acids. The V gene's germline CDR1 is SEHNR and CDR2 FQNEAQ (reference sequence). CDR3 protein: CASSPGTSFLEQYF. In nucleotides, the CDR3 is TGTGCCAGCAGCCCCGGGACTAGCTTTCTCGAGCAGTACTTC.

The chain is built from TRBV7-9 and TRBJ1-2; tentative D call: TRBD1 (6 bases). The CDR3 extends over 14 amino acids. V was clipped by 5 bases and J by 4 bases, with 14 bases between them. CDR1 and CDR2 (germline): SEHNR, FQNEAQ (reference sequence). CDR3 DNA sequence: TGTGCCAGCAGCGAACAGGGACCAGCCTATGGCTACACCTTC. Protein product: CASSEQGPAYGYTF. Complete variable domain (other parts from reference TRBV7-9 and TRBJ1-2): DTGVSQNPRHKITKRGQNVTFRCDPISEHNRLYWYRQTLGQGPEFLTYFQNEAQLEKSRLLSDRFSAERPKGSFSTLEIQRTEQGDSAMYLCASSEQGPAYGYTFGSGTRLTVV.

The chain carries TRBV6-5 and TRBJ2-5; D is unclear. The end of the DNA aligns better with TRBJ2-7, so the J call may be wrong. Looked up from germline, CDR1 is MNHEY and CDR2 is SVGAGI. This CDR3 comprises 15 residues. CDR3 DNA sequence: TGTGCCAGCAGCCTCAGCAGGTTCCCTGTGCACGAGCAGTACTTC. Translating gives CASSLSRFPVHEQYF.

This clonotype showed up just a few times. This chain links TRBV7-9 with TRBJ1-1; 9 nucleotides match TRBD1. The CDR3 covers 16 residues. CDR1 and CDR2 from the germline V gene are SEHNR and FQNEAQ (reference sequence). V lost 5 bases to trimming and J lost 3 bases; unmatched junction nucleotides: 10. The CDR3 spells CASSTGQGLGDTEAFF. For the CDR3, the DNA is TGTGCCAGCAGCACGGGACAGGGTTTGGGGGACACTGAAGCTTTCTTT.

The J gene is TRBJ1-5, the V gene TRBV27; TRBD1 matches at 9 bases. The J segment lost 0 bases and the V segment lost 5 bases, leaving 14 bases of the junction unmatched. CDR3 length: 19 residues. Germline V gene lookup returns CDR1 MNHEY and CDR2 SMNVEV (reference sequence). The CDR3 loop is CASSPRTGEFKYSNQPQHF. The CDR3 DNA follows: TGTGCCAGCAGTCCCCGGACAGGGGAATTCAAATATAGCAATCAGCCCCAGCATTTT.

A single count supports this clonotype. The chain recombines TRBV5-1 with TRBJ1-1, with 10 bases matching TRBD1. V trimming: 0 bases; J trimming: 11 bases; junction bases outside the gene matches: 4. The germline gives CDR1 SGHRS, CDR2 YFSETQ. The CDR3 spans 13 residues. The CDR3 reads CASSLGQGANAFF. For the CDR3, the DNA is TGCGCCAGCAGCTTGGGACAGGGGGCGAATGCTTTCTTT.

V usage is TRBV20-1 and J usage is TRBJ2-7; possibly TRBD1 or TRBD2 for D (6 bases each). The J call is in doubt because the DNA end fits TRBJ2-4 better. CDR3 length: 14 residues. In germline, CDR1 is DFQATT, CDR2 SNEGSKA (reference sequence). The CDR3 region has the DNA TGCAGTGCTAGAGACCCCGGGGGCGGAAACATTCAGTACTTC. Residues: CSARDPGGGNIQYF.

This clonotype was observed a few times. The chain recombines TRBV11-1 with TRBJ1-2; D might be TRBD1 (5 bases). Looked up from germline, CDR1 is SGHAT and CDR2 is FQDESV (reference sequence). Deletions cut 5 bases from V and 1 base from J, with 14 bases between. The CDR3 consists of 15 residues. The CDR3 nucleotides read TGTGCCAGCAGCCCTTCGGACACACGTAACTATGGCTACACCTTC. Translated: CASSPSDTRNYGYTF.

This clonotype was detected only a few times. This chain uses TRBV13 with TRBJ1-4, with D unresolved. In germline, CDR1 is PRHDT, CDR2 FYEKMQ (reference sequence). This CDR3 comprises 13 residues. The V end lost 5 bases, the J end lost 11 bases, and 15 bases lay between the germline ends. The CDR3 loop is CASSHTPDGKLFF. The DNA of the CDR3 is TGTGCCAGCAGCCATACCCCCGATGGGAAACTGTTTTTT.

The CDR3 spells CASSDPGTMGETQYF. As DNA, the CDR3 is TGCGCCAGCAGCGACCCCGGGACAATGGGAGAGACCCAGTACTTC. This chain connects TRBV5-1 to TRBJ2-5; possible D gene TRBD1, 6 bases. Trimming shortened V by 4 bases and J by 4 bases, and 17 bases separated the two germline ends. The CDR3 has 15 amino acids. The germline V gene has CDR1 SGHRS and CDR2 YFSETQ.

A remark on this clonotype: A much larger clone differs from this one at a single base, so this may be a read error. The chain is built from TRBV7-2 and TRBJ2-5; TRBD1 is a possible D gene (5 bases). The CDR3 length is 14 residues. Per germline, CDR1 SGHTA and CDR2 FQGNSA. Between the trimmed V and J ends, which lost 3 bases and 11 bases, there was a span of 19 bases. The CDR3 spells CASSFLTATYKQYF. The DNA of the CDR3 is TGTGCCAGCAGCTTCCTGACAGCCACCTACAAGCAGTACTTC.